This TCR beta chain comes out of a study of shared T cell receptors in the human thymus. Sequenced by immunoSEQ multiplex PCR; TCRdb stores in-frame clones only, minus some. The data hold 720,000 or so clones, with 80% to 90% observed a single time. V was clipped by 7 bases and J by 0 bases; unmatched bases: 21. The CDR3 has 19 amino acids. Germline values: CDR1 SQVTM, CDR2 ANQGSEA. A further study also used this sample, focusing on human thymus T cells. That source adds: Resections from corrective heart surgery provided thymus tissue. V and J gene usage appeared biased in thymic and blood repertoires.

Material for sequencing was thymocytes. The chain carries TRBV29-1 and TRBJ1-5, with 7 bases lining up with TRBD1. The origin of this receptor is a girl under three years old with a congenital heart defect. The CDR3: CSALCGAGGRGYSNQPQHF. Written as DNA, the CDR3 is TGCAGCGCTCTTTGTGGGGCAGGGGGTAGGGGGTATAGCAATCAGCCCCAGCATTTT.